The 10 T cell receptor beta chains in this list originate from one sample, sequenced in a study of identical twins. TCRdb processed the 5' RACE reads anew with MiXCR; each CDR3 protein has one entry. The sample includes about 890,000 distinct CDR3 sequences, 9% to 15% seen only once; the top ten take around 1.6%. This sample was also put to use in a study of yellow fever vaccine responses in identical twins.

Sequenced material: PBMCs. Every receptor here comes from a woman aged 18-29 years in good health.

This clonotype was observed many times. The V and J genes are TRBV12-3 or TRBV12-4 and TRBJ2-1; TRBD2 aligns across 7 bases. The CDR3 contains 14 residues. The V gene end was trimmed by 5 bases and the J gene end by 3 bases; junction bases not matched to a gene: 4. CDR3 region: CASSGTTLYNEQFF. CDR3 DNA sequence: TGTGCCAGCAGTGGGACTACCCTCTACAATGAGCAGTTCTTC.

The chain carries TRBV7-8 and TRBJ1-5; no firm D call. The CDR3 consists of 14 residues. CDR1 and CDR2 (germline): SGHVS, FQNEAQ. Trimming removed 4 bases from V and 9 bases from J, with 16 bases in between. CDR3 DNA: TGTGCCAGCAGCTCGCGTTGGGTGAGAGCGCCCCAGCATTTT. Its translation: CASSSRWVRAPQHF.

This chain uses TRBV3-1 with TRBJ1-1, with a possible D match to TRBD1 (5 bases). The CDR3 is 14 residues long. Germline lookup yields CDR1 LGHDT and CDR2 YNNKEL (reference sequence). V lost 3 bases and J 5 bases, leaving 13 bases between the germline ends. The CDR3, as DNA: TGTGCCAGCAGCCAGTTAAGTGGGGGTACTGAAGCTTTCTTT. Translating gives CASSQLSGGTEAFF.

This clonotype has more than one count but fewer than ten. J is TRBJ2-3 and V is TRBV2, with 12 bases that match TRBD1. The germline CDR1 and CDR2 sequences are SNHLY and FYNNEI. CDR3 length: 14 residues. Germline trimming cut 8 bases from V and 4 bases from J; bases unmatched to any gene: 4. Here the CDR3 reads CASAGTGGADTQYF. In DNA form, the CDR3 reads TGTGCCAGCGCCGGGACAGGGGGCGCAGATACGCAGTATTTT.

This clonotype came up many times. Written as DNA, the CDR3 is TGCGCCAGCAGCCAAGGGTACAGGGATAGCAATCAGCCCCAGCATTTT. It encodes CASSQGYRDSNQPQHF. The chain employs TRBV4-1 and TRBJ1-5, with D possibly being TRBD1 (6 bases). V was shortened by 1 base and J by 0 bases, with 10 bases between the two germline ends. The CDR3 sequence is 16 residues long. CDR1 and CDR2 (germline): MGHRA, YSYEKL.

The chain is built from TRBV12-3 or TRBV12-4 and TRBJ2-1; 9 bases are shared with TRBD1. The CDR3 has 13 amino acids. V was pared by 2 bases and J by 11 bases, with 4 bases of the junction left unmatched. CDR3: CASSLSTGGKQFF. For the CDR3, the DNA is TGTGCCAGCAGTTTATCCACAGGGGGCAAGCAGTTCTTC.

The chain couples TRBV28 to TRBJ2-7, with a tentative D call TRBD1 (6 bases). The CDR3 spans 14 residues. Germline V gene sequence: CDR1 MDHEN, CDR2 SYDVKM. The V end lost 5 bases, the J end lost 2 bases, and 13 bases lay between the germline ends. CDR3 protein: CASSGQGIPYEQYF. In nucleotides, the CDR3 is TGTGCCAGCAGTGGGCAGGGGATTCCCTACGAGCAGTACTTC.

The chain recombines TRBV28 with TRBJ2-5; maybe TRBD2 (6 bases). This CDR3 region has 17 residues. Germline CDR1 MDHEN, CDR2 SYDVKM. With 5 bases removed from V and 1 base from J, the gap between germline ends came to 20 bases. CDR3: CASSPTPGREFQETQYF. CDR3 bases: TGTGCCAGCAGTCCGACTCCGGGACGGGAGTTCCAAGAGACCCAGTACTTC. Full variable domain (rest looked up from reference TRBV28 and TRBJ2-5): DVKVTQSSRYLVKRTGEKVFLECVQDMDHENMFWYRQDPGLGLRLIYFSYDVKMKEKGDIPEGYSVSREKKERFSLILESASTNQTSMYLCASSPTPGREFQETQYFGPGTRLLVL.

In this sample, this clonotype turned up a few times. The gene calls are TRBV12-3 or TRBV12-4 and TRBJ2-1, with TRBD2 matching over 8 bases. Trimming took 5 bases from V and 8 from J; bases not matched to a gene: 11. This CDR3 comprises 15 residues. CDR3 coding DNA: TGTGCCAGCAGTCCCCCGGGACTAGGTTTCCATGAGCAGTTCTTC. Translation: CASSPPGLGFHEQFF.

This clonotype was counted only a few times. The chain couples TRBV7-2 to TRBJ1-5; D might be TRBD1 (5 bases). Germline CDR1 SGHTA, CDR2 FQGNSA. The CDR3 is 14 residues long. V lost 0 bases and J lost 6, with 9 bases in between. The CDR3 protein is CASSLAWGGQPQHF. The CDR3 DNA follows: TGTGCCAGCAGCTTAGCGTGGGGGGGTCAGCCCCAGCATTTT.